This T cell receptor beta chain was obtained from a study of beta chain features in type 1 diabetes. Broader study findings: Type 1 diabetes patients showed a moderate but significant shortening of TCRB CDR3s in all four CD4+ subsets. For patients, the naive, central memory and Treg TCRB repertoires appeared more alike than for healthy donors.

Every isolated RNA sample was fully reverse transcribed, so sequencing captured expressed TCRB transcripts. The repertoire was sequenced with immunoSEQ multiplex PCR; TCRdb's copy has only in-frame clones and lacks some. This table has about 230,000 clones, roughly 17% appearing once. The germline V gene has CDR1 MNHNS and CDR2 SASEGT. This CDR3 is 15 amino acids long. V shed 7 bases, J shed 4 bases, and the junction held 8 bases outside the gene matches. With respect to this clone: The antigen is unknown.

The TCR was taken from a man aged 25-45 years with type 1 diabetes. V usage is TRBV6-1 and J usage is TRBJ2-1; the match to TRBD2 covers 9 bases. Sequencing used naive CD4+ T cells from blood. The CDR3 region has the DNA TGTGCCAGCACCCCGGCTAGCGGGGCTTACAATGAGCAGTTCTTC. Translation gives CASTPASGAYNEQFF.